This TCR beta chain was identified during a study of immune evolution from preneoplasia to lung adenocarcinoma. Study context: HLA loss of heterozygosity: about 7% AIS, about 15% MIA, roughly 35% ADC, none AAH. Study results and limitations: Later-stage lesions appeared to have more T cells, more diversity, less clonality.

TCRdb keeps only in-frame clones here, not all; method: immunoSEQ multiplex PCR. The top ten hold 14% of the sample, which has over 3,500 clones, more than 75% seen once. Turning to this clone: Its antigen is unidentified.

V shed 7 bases and J shed 0 bases, with 9 bases lying between them. The CDR3 consists of 13 residues. Germline values: CDR1 SNHLY, CDR2 FYNNEI. H&E slides confirmed each diagnosis, reviewed by two pathologists independently. This receptor was obtained from a person aged 55-85 years with lung adenocarcinoma. Sequencing was performed on FFPE minimally invasive lung adenocarcinoma tissue. The chain has TRBV2 and TRBJ1-1; tentative D call: TRBD1 (5 bases). Here the CDR3 DNA reads TGTGCCAGCACCGACAGCTTGAACACTGAAGCTTTCTTT. This gives the protein CASTDSLNTEAFF.